The sequence of this T cell receptor (beta chain) was determined in a study of blood T cell repertoires in COVID-19. The wider study: Acute and convalescent COVID-19 samples came from the United States, Italy and Spain. PBMCs, B-cell-depleted T cells, or T cells provided the cDNA or gDNA that made up the material.

TCRdb keeps only in-frame clones here, not all; method: immunoSEQ multiplex PCR. The sample yields tens of thousands of clones, about 92% seen once. This receptor was obtained from a man aged 50-59 years with acute or convalescent COVID-19. The sequencing input was peripheral blood.

The DNA of the CDR3 is TGTGCAACATCGCGGGCACAAGAGACCCAGTACTTC. Residues: CATSRAQETQYF. The rearrangement joins TRBV19 to TRBJ2-5; D is possibly TRBD2 (5 bases). CDR1 and CDR2 from the germline V gene are LNHDA and SQIVND (reference sequence). This CDR3 has 12 amino acids.